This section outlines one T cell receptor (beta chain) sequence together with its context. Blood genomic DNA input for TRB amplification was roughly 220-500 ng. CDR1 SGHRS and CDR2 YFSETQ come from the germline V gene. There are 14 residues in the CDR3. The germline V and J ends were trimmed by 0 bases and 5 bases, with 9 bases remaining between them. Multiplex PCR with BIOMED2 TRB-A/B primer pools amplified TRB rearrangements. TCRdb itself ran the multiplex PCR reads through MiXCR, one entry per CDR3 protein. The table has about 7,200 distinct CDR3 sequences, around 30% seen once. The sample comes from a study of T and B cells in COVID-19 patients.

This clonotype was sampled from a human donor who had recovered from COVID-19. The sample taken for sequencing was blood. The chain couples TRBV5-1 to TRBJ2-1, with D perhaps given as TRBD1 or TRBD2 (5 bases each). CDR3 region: CASSLGGSNNEQFF. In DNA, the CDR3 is TGCGCCAGCAGCTTGGGGGGGTCGAACAATGAGCAGTTCTTC.